In its sample, the clone carrying this TCR beta chain was seen once. CDR3 length: 17 residues. V dropped 0 bases and J dropped 3 bases, with 17 bases sitting between them. Per germline, CDR1 LGHNT and CDR2 FRNRAP. This specimen comes from a study of T cell changes during pregnancy in multiple sclerosis. Data came from immunoSEQ multiplex PCR; TCRdb stores just in-frame clones and leaves some out. The data contain tens of thousands of clones, 92% of them singletons. The gene calls are TRBV12-5 and TRBJ1-1; tentative D call: TRBD1 (5 bases). The clonotype was recovered from a female donor with multiple sclerosis, enrolled in a pregnancy study. The sample in question was peripheral blood, obtained before pregnancy. CDR3 coding DNA: TGTGCTAGTGGTTTGGTACTTAGAGCAGGGTTGGACACTGAAGCTTTCTTT. This translates into CASGLVLRAGLDTEAFF.